The T cell receptor (beta chain) described here comes from a study of OX40 agonist ivuxolimab in advanced cancers. Study-level information: Prior checkpoint blockade (anti-PD-1, anti-PD-L1 or anti-CTLA-4) was permitted; approximately 40% had it.

The assay was immunoSEQ multiplex PCR, and TCRdb's table has in-frame clones only and misses some. The table includes about 70,000 clones, around 80% detected once. Looked up from germline, CDR1 is LNHDA and CDR2 is SQIVND (reference sequence). CDR3 length: 14 residues. Trimming at V came to 5 bases and at J to 11 bases, leaving 10 bases not matched to a gene. The TCR comes from an adult with an advanced solid tumor such as melanoma, head and neck, liver or kidney cancer. The material sequenced was CD4+ or CD8+ T cells sorted from blood, taken in a trial of the OX40 agonist ivuxolimab. This chain connects TRBV19 to TRBJ1-5, with 9 bases identical to TRBD1. The CDR3 DNA reads as TGTGCCAGTAGTGCACAGGGGGCGGCCGTGACCCAGCATTTT. Its protein product is CASSAQGAAVTQHF.